These 5 T cell receptor beta chains share one sample of origin, sequenced in a study of blood T cell repertoires in COVID-19 (dated by TCRdb to about 2020). Library method: the immunoSEQ multiplex PCR assay. Held by TCRdb, this immuneACCESS table contains in-frame sequences only and omits some clones. Under half of the omission traces to an unresolved V gene where checked; the cause of the rest is unknown. This sample comprises 200,000 or so clones, roughly 87% of them detected only once. Of the sample, roughly 2% falls within the top ten clones. Input material: peripheral blood. These TCRs come from a middle-aged man with active or convalescent COVID-19.

This rearrangement joins TRBV19 to TRBJ1-1; no firm D call. With 5 bases removed from V and 0 bases from J, the gap between germline ends came to 13 bases. Germline CDR1 LNHDA, CDR2 SQIVND (reference sequence). This CDR3 has 15 residues. CDR3 in amino acids: CASSGGGWLNTEAFF. CDR3 sequence (DNA): TGTGCCAGTAGTGGAGGAGGGTGGCTGAACACTGAAGCTTTCTTT.

The rearrangement joins TRBV2 to TRBJ2-7; a weak D match, TRBD1 (6 bases). This CDR3 contains 14 residues. From germline, CDR1 is SNHLY and CDR2 FYNNEI. The germline V and J ends were trimmed by 8 bases and 6 bases, with 20 bases remaining between them. This chain's CDR3 is CASGGTGRLGEQYF. The CDR3 nucleotides are TGTGCCAGCGGGGGAACAGGGAGATTGGGCGAGCAGTACTTC.

The chain carries TRBV12-3 or TRBV12-4 and TRBJ1-5; TRBD1 matches 7 bases. CDR3 length equals 13 residues. After removal of 5 bases from V and 4 bases from J, the junction contained 2 bases not matched to a gene. The CDR3 loop is CASSTQGNQPQHF. The CDR3, as DNA: TGTGCCAGCAGTACACAGGGGAATCAGCCCCAGCATTTT.

The rearrangement links TRBV7-9 to TRBJ1-1; D perhaps matches TRBD1 (5 bases). The CDR3 consists of 13 residues. Between the trimmed V and J ends, which lost 0 bases and 9 bases, there was a span of 11 bases. CDR1 and CDR2 (germline): SEHNR, FQNEAQ (reference sequence). The CDR3 protein is CASSLAGLSQAFF. CDR3 sequence (DNA): TGTGCCAGCAGCTTAGCGGGGCTTTCCCAAGCTTTCTTT.

The rearrangement joins TRBV7-2 to TRBJ1-1, with 11 bases fitting TRBD1. Per the germline V gene, CDR1 is SGHTA and CDR2 is FQGNSA. With V trimmed by 4 bases and J by 4 bases, 11 bases remained unmatched. The CDR3 covers 17 residues. The CDR3 region has the DNA TGTGCCAGCAGCTCCCTACGGGACAGGGGGACGGTCACTGAAGCTTTCTTT. Protein product: CASSSLRDRGTVTEAFF.